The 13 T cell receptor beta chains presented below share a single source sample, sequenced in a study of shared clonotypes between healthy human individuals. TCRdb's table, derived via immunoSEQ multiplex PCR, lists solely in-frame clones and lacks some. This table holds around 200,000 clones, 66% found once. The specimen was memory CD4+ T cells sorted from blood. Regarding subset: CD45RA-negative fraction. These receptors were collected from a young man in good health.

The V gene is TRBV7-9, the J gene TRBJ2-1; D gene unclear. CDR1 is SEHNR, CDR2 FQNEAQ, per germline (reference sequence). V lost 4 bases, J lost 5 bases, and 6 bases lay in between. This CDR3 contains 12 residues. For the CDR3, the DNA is TGTGCCAGCAGCTCTCTAAACAATGAGCAGTTCTTC. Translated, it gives CASSSLNNEQFF.

CDR3 residues: CASSPGTSGSLWANTGELFF. Written as DNA, the CDR3 is TGTGCCAGCAGCCCGGGGACTAGCGGGAGCCTGTGGGCTAACACCGGGGAGCTGTTTTTT. V is TRBV5-5 and J is TRBJ2-2; 14 nucleotides match TRBD2. V lost 4 bases, J lost 2 bases, and 13 bases stayed unmatched. CDR1 is SGHKS and CDR2 is YYEKEE in the germline V gene (reference sequence). CDR3 length: 20 amino acids.

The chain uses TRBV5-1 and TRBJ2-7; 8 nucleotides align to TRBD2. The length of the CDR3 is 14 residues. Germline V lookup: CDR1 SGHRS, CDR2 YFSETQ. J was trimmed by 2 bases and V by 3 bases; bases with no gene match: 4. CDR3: CASSSGGEPYEQYF. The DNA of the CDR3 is TGCGCCAGCAGCTCCGGGGGGGAACCCTACGAGCAGTACTTC.

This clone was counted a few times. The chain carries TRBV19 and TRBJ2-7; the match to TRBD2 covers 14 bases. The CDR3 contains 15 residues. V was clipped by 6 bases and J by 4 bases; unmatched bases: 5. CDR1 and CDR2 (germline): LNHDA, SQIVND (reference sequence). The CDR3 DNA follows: TGTGCCAGTAGGAGGACTAGCGGGAGGATGTACGAGCAGTACTTC. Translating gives CASRRTSGRMYEQYF.

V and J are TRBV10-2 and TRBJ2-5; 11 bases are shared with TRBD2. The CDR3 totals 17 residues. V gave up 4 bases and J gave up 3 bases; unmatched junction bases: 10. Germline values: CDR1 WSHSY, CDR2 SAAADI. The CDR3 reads CASSVPSGRNLEETQYF. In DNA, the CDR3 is TGCGCCAGCAGTGTACCTAGCGGGAGGAACCTTGAAGAGACCCAGTACTTC.

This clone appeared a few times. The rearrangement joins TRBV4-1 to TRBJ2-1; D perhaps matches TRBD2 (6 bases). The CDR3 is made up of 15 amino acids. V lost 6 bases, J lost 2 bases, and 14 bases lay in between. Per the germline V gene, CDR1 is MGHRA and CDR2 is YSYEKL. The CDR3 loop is CASRRLGLPYNEQFF. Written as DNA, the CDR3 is TGCGCCAGCAGGCGACTAGGCCTTCCCTACAATGAGCAGTTCTTC.

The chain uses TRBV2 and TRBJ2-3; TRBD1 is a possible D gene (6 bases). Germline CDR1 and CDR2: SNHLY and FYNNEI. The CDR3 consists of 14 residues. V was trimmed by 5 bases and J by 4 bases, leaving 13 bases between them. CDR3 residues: CASSKIPGADTQYF. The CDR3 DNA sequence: TGTGCCAGCAGTAAGATCCCAGGGGCAGATACGCAGTATTTT.

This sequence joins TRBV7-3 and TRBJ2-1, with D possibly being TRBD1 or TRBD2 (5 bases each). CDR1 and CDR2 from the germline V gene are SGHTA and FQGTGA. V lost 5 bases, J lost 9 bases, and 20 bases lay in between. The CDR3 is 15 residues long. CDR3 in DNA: TGTGCCAGCAGCCCTACTGGGGGAGTCCTGGGTGAGCAGTTCTTC. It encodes CASSPTGGVLGEQFF.

The CDR3 nucleotides are TGTGCCAGCAGCTTAAGGCGGACCGGGGAGCTGTTTTTT. Translated: CASSLRRTGELFF. The V call is TRBV7-2, the J call TRBJ2-2, with unresolved D. From germline, CDR1 is SGHTA and CDR2 FQGNSA. The length of the CDR3 is 13 residues. V lost 2 bases, J lost 5 bases, and 6 bases lay in between. The full variable domain, its missing parts supplied by reference TRBV7-2 and TRBJ2-2, is GAGVSQSPSNKVTEKGKDVELRCDPISGHTALYWYRQSLGQGLEFLIYFQGNSAPDKSGLPSDRFSAERTGGSVSTLTIQRTQQEDSAVYLCASSLRRTGELFFGEGSRLTVL.

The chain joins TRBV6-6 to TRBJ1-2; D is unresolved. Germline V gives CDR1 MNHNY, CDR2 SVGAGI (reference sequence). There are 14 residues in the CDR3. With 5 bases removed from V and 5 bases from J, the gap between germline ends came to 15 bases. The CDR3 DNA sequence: TGTGCCAGCAGTCCTGTGGGCCGCCAATATGGCTACACCTTC. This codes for CASSPVGRQYGYTF.

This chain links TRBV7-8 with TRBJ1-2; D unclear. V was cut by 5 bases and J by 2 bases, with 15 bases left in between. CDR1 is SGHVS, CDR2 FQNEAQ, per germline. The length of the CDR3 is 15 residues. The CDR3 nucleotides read TGTGCCAGCAGCCCCCGCGGGGTCCTCAACTATGGCTACACCTTC. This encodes CASSPRGVLNYGYTF.

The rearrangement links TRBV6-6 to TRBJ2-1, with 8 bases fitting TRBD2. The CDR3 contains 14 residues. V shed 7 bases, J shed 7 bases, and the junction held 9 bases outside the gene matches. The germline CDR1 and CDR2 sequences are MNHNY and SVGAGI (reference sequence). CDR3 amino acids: CASTRRGGGNEQFF. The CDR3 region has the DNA TGTGCCAGCACTCGACGGGGCGGGGGGAATGAGCAGTTCTTC.

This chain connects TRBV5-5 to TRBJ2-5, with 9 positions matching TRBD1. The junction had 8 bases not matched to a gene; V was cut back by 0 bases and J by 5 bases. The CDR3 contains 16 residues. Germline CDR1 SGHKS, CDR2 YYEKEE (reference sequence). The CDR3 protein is CASSLAVQGASETQYF. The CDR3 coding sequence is TGTGCCAGCAGCTTGGCTGTACAGGGGGCTAGCGAGACCCAGTACTTC.